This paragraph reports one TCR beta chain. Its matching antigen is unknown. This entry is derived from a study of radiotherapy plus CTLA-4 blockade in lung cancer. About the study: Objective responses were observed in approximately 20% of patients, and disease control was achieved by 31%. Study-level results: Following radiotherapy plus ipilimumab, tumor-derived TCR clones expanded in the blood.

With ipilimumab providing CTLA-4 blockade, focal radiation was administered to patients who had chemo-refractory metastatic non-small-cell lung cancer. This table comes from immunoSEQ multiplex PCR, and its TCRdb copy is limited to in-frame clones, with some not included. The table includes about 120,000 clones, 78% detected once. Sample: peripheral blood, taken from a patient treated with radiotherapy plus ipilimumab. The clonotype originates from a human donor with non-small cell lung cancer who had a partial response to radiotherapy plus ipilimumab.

The CDR3 region is CASSTIRGRSTEAFF. The CDR3 DNA follows: TGTGCCAGCAGCACTATCAGGGGACGGAGCACTGAAGCTTTCTTT. The J gene is TRBJ1-1, the V gene TRBV7-9; tentative D call: TRBD1 (6 bases). The CDR3 covers 15 residues. V was shortened by 5 bases and J by 4 bases, with 17 bases between the two germline ends. CDR1 and CDR2 (germline): SEHNR, FQNEAQ (reference sequence).